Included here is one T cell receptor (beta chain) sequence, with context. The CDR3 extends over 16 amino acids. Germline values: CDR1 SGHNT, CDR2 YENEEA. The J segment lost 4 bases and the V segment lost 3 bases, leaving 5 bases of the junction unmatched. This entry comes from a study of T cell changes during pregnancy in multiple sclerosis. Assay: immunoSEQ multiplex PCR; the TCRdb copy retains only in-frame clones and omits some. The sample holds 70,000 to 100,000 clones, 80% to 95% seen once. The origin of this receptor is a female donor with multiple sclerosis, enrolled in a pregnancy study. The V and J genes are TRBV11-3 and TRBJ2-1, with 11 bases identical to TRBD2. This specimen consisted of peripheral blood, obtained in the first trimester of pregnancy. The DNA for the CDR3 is TGTGCCAGCAGCTTCCACGGGACTAGCGGTTACAATGAGCAGTTCTTC. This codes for CASSFHGTSGYNEQFF.